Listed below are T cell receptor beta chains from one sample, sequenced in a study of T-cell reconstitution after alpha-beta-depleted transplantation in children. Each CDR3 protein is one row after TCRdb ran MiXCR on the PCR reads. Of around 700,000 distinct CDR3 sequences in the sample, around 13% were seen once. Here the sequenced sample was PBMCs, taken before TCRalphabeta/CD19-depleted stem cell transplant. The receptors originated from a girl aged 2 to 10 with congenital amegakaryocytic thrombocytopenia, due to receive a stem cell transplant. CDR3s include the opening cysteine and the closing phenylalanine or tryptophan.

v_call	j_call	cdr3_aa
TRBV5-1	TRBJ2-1	CASSWEREQQFF
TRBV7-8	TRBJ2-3	CASNLRGPDTQYF
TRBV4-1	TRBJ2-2	CASSHFDDTRELFF
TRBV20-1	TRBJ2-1	CSASISSYNEQFF
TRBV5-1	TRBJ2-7	CASSQWDLSYEQYF
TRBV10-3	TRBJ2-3	CAIAPGTSTDTQYF
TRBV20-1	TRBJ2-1	CSVPGLGIREQFF
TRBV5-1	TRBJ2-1	CASSLEQVIVNEQFF
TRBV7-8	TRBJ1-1	CASYRGETEAFF
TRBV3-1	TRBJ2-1	CASSHFTGTDEQFF
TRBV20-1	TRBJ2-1	CSAKTSGPTGNEQFF
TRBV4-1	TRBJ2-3	CASSQVLKLHETDTQYF
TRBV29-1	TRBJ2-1	CSSKAGGLNEQFF
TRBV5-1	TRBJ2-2	CASSLVQSGVAGELFF
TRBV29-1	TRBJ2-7	CSVEQLGPSYEQYF
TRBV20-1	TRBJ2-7	CSARGRKGYEQYF
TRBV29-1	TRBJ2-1	CSVYRGGRNEQFF
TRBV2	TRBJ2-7	CASSEGAGGYEQYF
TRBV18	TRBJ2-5	CASSRISAGDQETQYF
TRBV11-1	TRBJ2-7	CASSPQDNPYEQYF
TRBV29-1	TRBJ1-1	CSVEDRGSEAFF
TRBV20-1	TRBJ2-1	CCARDPPGTSVRGGSYNEQFF
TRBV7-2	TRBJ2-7	CASSLGRWPTYEQYF
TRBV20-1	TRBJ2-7	CSAYRRSYEQYF
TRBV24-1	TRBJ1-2	CATSDFHSYTF
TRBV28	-	CASINGGGAADTQHF
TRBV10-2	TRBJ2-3	CASSESDGSTDTQYF
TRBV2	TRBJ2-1	CASSVRDWAYNEQFF
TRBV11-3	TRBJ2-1	CASSPWGENEQFF
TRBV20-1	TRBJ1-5	CSARSTHQPQHF
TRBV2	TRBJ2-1	CASMATAGNNEQFF
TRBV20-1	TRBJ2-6	CSARVQGDSGANVLTF
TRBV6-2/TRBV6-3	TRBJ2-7	CASSEIDRKVYEQYF
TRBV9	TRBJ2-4	CASSGGLFSENIQYF
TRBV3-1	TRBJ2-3	CASCAPRTSGVTDTQYF
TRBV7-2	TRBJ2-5	CASSLRLAVPYQETQYF
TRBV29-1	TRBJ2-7	CSASSPTGSYEQYF
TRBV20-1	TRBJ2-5	CSVIVGGSDGETQYF
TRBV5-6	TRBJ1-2	CARTPGGRDGYTF
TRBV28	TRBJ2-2	CASRVGGSGELFF
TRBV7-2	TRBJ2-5	CASSLQLGRQETQYF
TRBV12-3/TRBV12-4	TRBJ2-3	CASSLAGGPEVTQYF
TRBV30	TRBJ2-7	CAWIRQGYEQYF
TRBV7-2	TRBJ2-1	CASRQLSLSSYNEQFF
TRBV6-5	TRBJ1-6	CASSYPLTGTGISPLHF
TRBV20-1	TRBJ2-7	CSARVPLAGGNEQYF
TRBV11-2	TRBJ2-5	CASTEGIKETQYF
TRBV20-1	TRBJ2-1	CSAHIKTYNEQFF
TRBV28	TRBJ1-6	CASSFSKAPLHF
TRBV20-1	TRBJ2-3	CSARDSTSGSETQYF
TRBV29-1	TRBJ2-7	CSVDSGSYEQYF
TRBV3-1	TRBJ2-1	CASSRDREWNEQFF
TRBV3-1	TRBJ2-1	CASSWTSGTNEQFF
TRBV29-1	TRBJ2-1	CSVANSGDGEQFF
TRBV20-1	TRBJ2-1	CSASLGRPEGEEQFF
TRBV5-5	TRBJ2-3	CASSLTRRSTDTQYF
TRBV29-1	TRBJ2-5	CSVGRTQEETQYF
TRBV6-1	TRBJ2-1	CASSLVGSGLNEQFF
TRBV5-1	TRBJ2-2	CASLSDVNTGELFF
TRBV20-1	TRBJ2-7	CSGIRGGSYEQYF